These 16 T cell receptor beta chains came from one sample sequenced in a study of CD8 T cells in Susac syndrome. Roughly 0.45 to 1 ug RNA was reverse transcribed with random hexamers. TCRdb itself ran the immunoSEQ multiplex PCR reads through MiXCR, one entry per CDR3 protein. The table has approximately 180,000 distinct CDR3 sequences, approximately 93% seen once. The sequenced sample was CD4+ T cells from PBMCs. These receptors all come from a human donor with multiple sclerosis.

This chain connects TRBV7-9 to TRBJ2-7; D gene ambiguous. Germline CDR1 SEHNR, CDR2 FQNEAQ (reference sequence). V lost 4 bases, J lost 6 bases, and 7 bases lay in between. The CDR3 contains 11 residues. In DNA, the CDR3 is TGTGCCAGCAGCTCCTACGGCGAGCAGTACTTC. It yields the protein CASSSYGEQYF. Full variable domain (outside the CDR3, taken from reference TRBV7-9 and TRBJ2-7): DTGVSQNPRHKITKRGQNVTFRCDPISEHNRLYWYRQTLGQGPEFLTYFQNEAQLEKSRLLSDRFSAERPKGSFSTLEIQRTEQGDSAMYLCASSSYGEQYFGPGTRLTVT.

V and J are TRBV5-4 and TRBJ1-1, with a possible D match to TRBD1 (5 bases). Germline CDR1 SGHNT, CDR2 YYREEE (reference sequence). Trimming removed 4 bases at V and 1 base at J, with 17 bases between. This CDR3 comprises 16 residues. The CDR3 DNA follows: TGTGCCAGCAGCAGCCGCGGGGGGGGAGGGAACACTGAAGCTTTCTTT. This gives the protein CASSSRGGGGNTEAFF.

The gene calls are TRBV28 and TRBJ2-2; D remains unclear. Germline-derived CDR1 and CDR2 are MDHEN and SYDVKM. The CDR3 has 13 residues. Trimming stripped 7 bases from V and 1 base from J, with 7 bases between. This CDR3 reads CASTPRNTGELFF. The CDR3 DNA reads as TGTGCCAGCACCCCCCGGAACACCGGGGAGCTGTTTTTT.

This clonotype was seen once. The DNA for the CDR3 is TGCAGCGTTGGAACAGGGGCTGATGGCTACACCTTC. Translated, it gives CSVGTGADGYTF. The chain employs TRBV29-1 and TRBJ1-2; 7 nucleotides align to TRBD1. The germline V gene has CDR1 SQVTM and CDR2 ANQGSEA. The CDR3 covers 12 residues. J was trimmed by 6 bases and V by 4 bases; bases with no gene match: 5.

V gene TRBV7-7 combines with J gene TRBJ1-2; D perhaps matches TRBD1 (6 bases). Germline CDR1 reads SSHAT; CDR2 reads FNYEAQ (reference sequence). The CDR3 extends over 17 amino acids. V was cut by 5 bases and J by 4 bases, with 23 bases left in between. CDR3 coding DNA: TGTGCCAGCAGCCCCTACCCCCAGGGGCCGATCGCCTATGGCTACACCTTC. Its protein product is CASSPYPQGPIAYGYTF.

The chain recombines TRBV4-3 with TRBJ2-1; 14 bases are a match to TRBD2. V lost 0 bases to trimming and J lost 7 bases; unmatched junction nucleotides: 2. Germline CDR1 reads LGHNA; CDR2 reads YSLEER. This CDR3 is 16 amino acids long. The CDR3 region is CASSQDRTSGGNEQFF. The CDR3 region has the DNA TGCGCCAGCAGCCAAGATCGGACTAGCGGGGGGAATGAGCAGTTCTTC.

V and J are TRBV18 and TRBJ2-5, with D maybe TRBD2 (6 bases). Germline V gene data show CDR1 as KGHSH and CDR2 as LQKENI. V lost 3 bases to trimming and J lost 5 bases, with 13 bases between them. The CDR3 consists of 14 residues. Written as DNA, the CDR3 is TGTGCCAGCTCACCCTTCGGGGGAGGCGAGACCCAGTACTTC. This translates into CASSPFGGGETQYF.

The chain employs TRBV3-1 and TRBJ2-3, with TRBD2 identical over 10 bases. The junction had 4 bases not matched to a gene; V was cut back by 2 bases and J by 14 bases. Germline CDR1 LGHDT, CDR2 YNNKEL (reference sequence). The CDR3 is 12 amino acids. Here the CDR3 DNA reads TGTGCCAGCAGCCAACTAGCGGGAGAATGGTATTTT. Protein product: CASSQLAGEWYF.

The DNA for the CDR3 is TGTGCCAGCAGCGGGTATTCCTCTGGGGCCAACGTCCTGACTTTC. Translating it yields CASSGYSSGANVLTF. This chain uses TRBV11-2 with TRBJ2-6; the D is unclear. This CDR3 is built from 15 residues. Trimming pared 5 bases from V and 0 bases from J, leaving 8 bases between. The germline CDR1 and CDR2 sequences are SGHAT and FQNNGV.

The chain has TRBV19 and TRBJ2-1; TRBD1 matches 9 bases. CDR3 length: 15 residues. The trim removed 7 bases at V and 8 bases at J, leaving 12 bases unmatched. The germline gives CDR1 LNHDA, CDR2 SQIVND (reference sequence). The CDR3 nucleotides read TGTGCCAGTACCGGGGGACAGGGAAGGAGCCATGAGCAGTTCTTC. Its protein product is CASTGGQGRSHEQFF.

The chain links TRBV2 to TRBJ2-7; 14 bases match TRBD2. The CDR3 extends over 15 amino acids. Germline V gene data show CDR1 as SNHLY and CDR2 as FYNNEI. With 7 bases clipped from V and 7 bases from J, the junction kept 9 bases outside the gene matches. The CDR3 region is CASKGTSGSAGEQYF. DNA for the CDR3: TGTGCCAGCAAGGGGACTAGCGGGAGTGCAGGAGAGCAGTACTTC.

The chain uses TRBV7-9 and TRBJ2-7, with D perhaps TRBD2 (5 bases). The length of the CDR3 is 12 residues. Germline CDR1 SEHNR, CDR2 FQNEAQ (reference sequence). V was cut by 1 base and J by 5 bases, with 6 bases left in between. CDR3 sequence (DNA): TGTGCCAGCAGCTTAGTGGGAGACGAGCAGTACTTC. Its translation: CASSLVGDEQYF. Complete variable domain (other parts from reference TRBV7-9 and TRBJ2-7): DTGVSQNPRHKITKRGQNVTFRCDPISEHNRLYWYRQTLGQGPEFLTYFQNEAQLEKSRLLSDRFSAERPKGSFSTLEIQRTEQGDSAMYLCASSLVGDEQYFGPGTRLTVT.

CDR3 DNA: TGTGCCAGCAGCACCACTAGCGGGAGGTCCTACGAGCAGTACTTC. It codes for CASSTTSGRSYEQYF. This rearrangement joins TRBV7-2 to TRBJ2-7; TRBD2 matches at 12 bases. Per germline, CDR1 SGHTA and CDR2 FQGNSA. Losses at the gene ends were 5 bases for V and 1 base for J; bases not matched to a gene: 3. The CDR3 is 15 residues long.

This chain uses TRBV11-2 with TRBJ1-1; no reliable D call. This CDR3 is 12 amino acids long. Trimming pared 5 bases from V and 1 base from J, leaving 5 bases between. CDR1 is SGHAT, CDR2 FQNNGV, per germline. CDR3 sequence: CASSPRNTEAFF. The CDR3 nucleotides read TGTGCCAGCAGCCCGCGGAACACTGAAGCTTTCTTT. The full variable domain, in which reference TRBV11-2 and TRBJ1-1 provide the parts outside the CDR3, is EAGVAQSPRYKIIEKRQSVAFWCNPISGHATLYWYQQILGQGPKLLIQFQNNGVVDDSQLPKDRFSAERLKGVDSTLKIQPAKLEDSAVYLCASSPRNTEAFFGQGTRLTVV.

V is TRBV5-4 and J is TRBJ2-5; D unclear. The germline V gene has CDR1 SGHNT and CDR2 YYREEE (reference sequence). V dropped 4 bases and J dropped 4 bases, with 8 bases sitting between them. There are 12 residues in the CDR3. CDR3 DNA sequence: TGTGCCAGCAGCCCACATTTAGAGACCCAGTACTTC. It codes for CASSPHLETQYF.

V and J are TRBV7-2 and TRBJ1-2, with D uncertain. The CDR3 length is 15 residues. V lost 3 bases, J lost 2 bases, and 13 bases lay in between. Germline V gives CDR1 SGHTA, CDR2 FQGNSA. The CDR3 reads CASSLGSGINYGYTF. Here the CDR3 DNA reads TGTGCCAGCAGCTTGGGGTCGGGGATAAACTATGGCTACACCTTC.